This T cell receptor beta chain was captured in a study of tumor-infiltrating lymphocytes in primary liver carcinoma (dated by TCRdb to about 2017). A note on the overall study: Of the five patients, three men and two women aged 30 to 69 years, four had hepatocellular carcinoma and one had combined HCC and intrahepatic cholangiocarcinoma. The tumors of the five patients were staged as T1-T3 N0M0, with maximum diameters ranging from roughly 4 to 11 cm. Samples yielded roughly 3.65 to 7.13 million productive TCRbeta reads; read depth did not differ significantly between tissue types. TCRbeta repertoire sequencing, expression microarrays and whole-exome sequencing were combined in the study across five regions of each liver tumor, with adjacent normal tissue and blood also included. A total of roughly 35 specimens from 5 patients went through TCRbeta repertoire sequencing, namely 25 tumor regions, 5 adjacent noncancerous liver tissues and 5 peripheral blood samples. Agilent mRNA microarray profiling was performed on the approximately 27 tumor region samples to relate TCRbeta repertoire diversity to the local molecular phenotype. High reproducibility was observed for the technical replicate repertoires, with mean shared-clone rates around 0.89 and correlation coefficients above 0.95. Results and caveats for the whole study, not just this receptor: Compared with blood, tumors had a significantly larger share of the repertoire taken up by the top 250 clones (p = 0.039). The study included only a few patients, and the authors note findings should be validated in a larger study. Because sequencing covered only the TCR beta chain and unpaired alpha chains were not captured, true repertoire diversity is likely underestimated. Comparison of CD4+ and CD8+ T cell repertoires was precluded by the use of bulk unsorted samples. Consistent with antigen-driven expansion, pairs of tumor regions showed higher repertoire overlap (mean around 36%) than either tumor-adjacent pairs (about 17%) or tumor-blood pairs (around 14%). Only about 8-24% of top clones were present in all five regions of a tumor, suggesting spatial heterogeneity of tumor-infiltrating T cells.

V is cut by 4 bases and J by 4 bases, and the space between the germline ends is 10 bases. The CDR3 measures 13 amino acids from cysteine to phenylalanine. This entry keeps only the CDR3 DNA: 39 bases, framed from base 1. According to the germline V gene, CDR1 reads SGHAT and CDR2 reads FQNNGV. A constant-region primer and ProtoScript II reverse transcriptase were used to reverse-transcribe TCRbeta-specific cDNA from roughly 0.55 ug total RNA. Three nested multiplex PCR rounds, following a slightly modified ARM-PCR procedure, were used to build the TCRbeta libraries. Each of the first two PCR rounds ran for approximately 10 cycles using multiplex TRBV1-TRBV30 forward primers together with a Cbeta reverse primer. Sample barcodes and Illumina adapters were added in a final 25-cycle PCR using Deep VentR polymerase. Before sequencing, amplicons of 200-500 bp were purified from gel using a QIAquick gel extraction kit. An Illumina HiSeq 2500 was used to sequence the TCRbeta amplicons with 250-bp paired-end reads. Under the source paper's analysis protocol: Quality trimming of reads was performed with Trimmomatic v0.33, and paired reads were merged with FLASH v1.2.11 so that full CDR3 sequences could be recovered. V, D and J germline segments were assigned to the rearranged TCRbeta sequences using MiGEC v1.2.1b. Clonotype statistics and Shannon-Wiener diversity indices were computed with VDJtools v1.0.0. Except for diversity analysis, only the 250 most abundant clonotypes of each sample were used in subsequent analyses to reduce sampling bias. TCRdb passed the public sequencing reads through fastp at Q25 and MiXCR, retaining productive beta sequences. Each CDR3 protein gets just one entry, which takes the most common genes and DNA from the rows behind it. TCRdb, rather than the study authors, made the V and J calls. The sample table shows approximately 100,000 distinct CDR3 sequences, and 65% to 75% are seen once. The biggest ten clones account for approximately 12% of the sample.

Turning to this clonotype: Its antigen has not been determined. Base qualities are missing; no much larger clone stands one base away.

Total RNA and DNA were co-extracted without cell sorting from approximately 20-30 mg of bulk tissue using the AllPrep DNA/RNA mini kit. Roughly 5 patients with histopathologically diagnosed primary liver carcinoma underwent surgical resection in China between November 2015 and 2016. Patients had chronic HBV infection and were treatment-naive at sampling. Each tumor was sampled at five spatially separated regions: the superior, inferior, left-lateral and right-lateral poles and the tumor centre. Histological examination found more than 75% viable tumor cells in every tumor sample. Each fresh piece of tumor and adjacent tissue was cut in two, with one half stored in RNAlater at -80 degrees C and the other half sent for histology.

The chain is encoded by TRBV11-2 joined to TRBJ2-5; the D gene assignment is ambiguous. Sequencing was done on a sample of liver tumor tissue from sampling region 2. The sample's cell subset or site label, in plain terms: tumor region T2, inferior pole. This receptor was taken from a woman aged 55-69 years with primary liver carcinoma and hepatitis B virus infection. The CDR3 here reads CASSSQYRETQYF. Read as DNA, the sequence is TGTGCCAGCAGCTCACAGTATCGAGAGACCCAGTACTTC.